The sequence of this T cell receptor (beta chain) was determined in a study of CD8 T cells in Susac syndrome. Study details: Sequencing included Susac syndrome patients, about six of them with active disease and roughly eight in remission. Patients with Susac syndrome were therapy-naive, taking corticosteroids, with some also receiving intravenous immunoglobulin, or taking intravenous immunoglobulin alone at the time their blood was drawn.

Concerning this clonotype: The antigen is unknown.

Random hexamers were used to reverse transcribe an amount of about 0.45 to 1 ug RNA. Amplification of TCR beta CDR3 across 54 Vbeta and 13 Jbeta was performed with immunoSEQ multiplex PCR. TCRdb called the immunoSEQ multiplex PCR reads again in MiXCR, with one record for every CDR3 protein. The repertoire holds approximately 210,000 distinct CDR3 sequences, with 94% as singletons. Study-level findings and limits: The study recognized that the number of individuals in its TCR sequencing and HLA analysis was relatively small.

The clonotype originates from a human donor with Susac syndrome. The sequencing input was CD4+ T cells from PBMCs.

The CDR3 reads CSVELVGYGYTF. CDR3 in DNA: TGCAGCGTTGAACTGGTCGGGTATGGCTACACCTTC. V is TRBV29-1 and J is TRBJ1-2; D remains ambiguous. Germline lookup yields CDR1 SQVTM and CDR2 ANQGSEA. Deletions cut 2 bases from V and 5 bases from J, with 9 bases between. The length of the CDR3 is 12 residues. Full variable domain (missing parts from reference TRBV29-1 and TRBJ1-2): SAVISQKPSRDICQRGTSLTIQCQVDSQVTMMFWYRQQPGQSLTLIATANQGSEATYESGFVIDKFPISRPNLTFSTLTVSNMSPEDSSIYLCSVELVGYGYTFGSGTRLTVV.